This passage covers 13 T cell receptor beta chains from one sample sequenced in a study of regulatory T cells in long-lasting Graves disease. Stated time point: newly diagnosed GD, antithyroid drugs for less than 3 months. The TCR library was made from RNA that had been extracted from PBMCs in TRIzol. CDR3-region Arm-PCR and iRepertoire HTBI primers produced the TCR beta libraries. Using its own MiXCR run on the multiplex PCR reads, TCRdb lists one record per CDR3 protein. The table includes around 500,000 distinct CDR3 sequences, about 12% detected once. This sample was shared with a second study, whose subject was T cells in Graves' hyperthyroidism and ophthalmopathy.

Sequences were derived from peripheral blood mononuclear cells (PBMCs), sampled at new diagnosis, from a patient treated with antithyroid drugs. These receptors all stem from a woman aged 25 to 39 with Graves disease.

This clonotype appeared many times. V is TRBV18 and J is TRBJ1-2; a weak D match, TRBD1 (5 bases). The length of the CDR3 is 13 residues. The V gene's germline CDR1 is KGHSH and CDR2 LQKENI. Between the trimmed V and J ends, which lost 5 bases and 2 bases, there was a span of 9 bases. The CDR3 sequence is CASSTQGNYGYTF. The CDR3 DNA follows: TGTGCCAGCTCAACTCAGGGAAACTATGGCTACACCTTC.

This clonotype was counted many times. The J gene is TRBJ2-5, the V gene TRBV2; D possibly corresponds to TRBD2 (5 bases). V lost 3 bases to trimming and J lost 5 bases, with 13 bases between them. The CDR3 loop spans 14 amino acids. In germline, CDR1 is SNHLY, CDR2 FYNNEI. CDR3 sequence: CASSDPSGSETQYF. The CDR3 DNA sequence: TGTGCCAGCAGTGACCCATCGGGATCGGAGACCCAGTACTTC.

In this sample, this clonotype turned up a few times. A read error is likely here: a far larger clone is one base away. V gene TRBV7-2 combines with J gene TRBJ2-7; D may be TRBD2 (7 bases). The V end lost 6 bases, the J end lost 6 bases, and 21 bases lay between the germline ends. CDR1 SGHTA and CDR2 FQGNSA come from the germline V gene. The CDR3 is 15 amino acids. The CDR3: CASRPTQGRAREQYF. CDR3 nucleotides: TGTGCCAGCAGACCGACTCAGGGGAGGGCGCGCGAGCAGTACTTC.

The gene calls are TRBV25-1 and TRBJ2-1, with 10 bases identical to TRBD2. The ends lost 3 bases at V and 0 bases at J; junction bases unmatched: 17. CDR1 MGHDK and CDR2 SYGVNS come from the germline V gene. The length of the CDR3 is 21 residues. This chain's CDR3 is CASSEVLASGSQLSSYNEQFF. CDR3 sequence (DNA): TGTGCCAGCAGTGAGGTGTTGGCTAGCGGGAGTCAGTTGAGCTCCTACAATGAGCAGTTCTTC.

This clonotype was picked up many times. The chain combines TRBV7-9 with TRBJ2-5; 9 bases agree with TRBD1. V trimming: 5 bases; J trimming: 5 bases; junction bases outside the gene matches: 6. Germline CDR1 SEHNR, CDR2 FQNEAQ (reference sequence). The length of the CDR3 is 14 residues. CDR3 amino acids: CASSKDRGGETQYF. The CDR3 DNA follows: TGTGCCAGCAGCAAGGACAGGGGCGGGGAGACCCAGTACTTC.

This clonotype was seen only a few times. The chain is built from TRBV24-1 and TRBJ2-3, with a tentative D call TRBD2 (6 bases). The CDR3 is 16 residues long. Per the germline V gene, CDR1 is KGHDR and CDR2 is SFDVKD. Trimming left V 4 bases short and J 5 bases short, with 18 bases between. CDR3 coding DNA: TGTGCCACCAGTGACCGGAGGGGTGGAGGGTTAGATACGCAGTATTTT. This codes for CATSDRRGGGLDTQYF.

This clonotype showed up many times. The chain links TRBV29-1 to TRBJ2-3; D may be TRBD2 (5 bases). The CDR3 loop spans 14 amino acids. Germline-derived CDR1 and CDR2 are SQVTM and ANQGSEA. Deletions cut 4 bases from V and 2 bases from J, with 13 bases between. CDR3 DNA: TGCAGCGTTGGTACCGGGAACCCCACAGATACGCAGTATTTT. It is translated as CSVGTGNPTDTQYF.

This clonotype was counted between two and nine times. The V and J genes are TRBV2 and TRBJ1-2; possibly TRBD1 for D (5 bases). The germline V and J ends were trimmed by 2 bases and 4 bases, with 14 bases remaining between them. CDR1 is SNHLY and CDR2 is FYNNEI in the germline V gene. The CDR3 spans 15 residues. CDR3 sequence: CASSENRIMFYGYTF. CDR3 nucleotide sequence: TGTGCCAGCAGTGAAAACAGGATAATGTTCTATGGCTACACCTTC.

Of note for this clonotype: A far bigger clonotype differs at one base, so this is likely a read error. V and J are TRBV11-2 and TRBJ2-1, with 7 bases matching TRBD2. V lost 1 base and J lost 10; bases outside the gene matches: 10. The CDR3 covers 15 residues. Germline V gives CDR1 SGHAT, CDR2 FQNNGV. CDR3 region: CASSLVSAGVHEQFF. The CDR3 nucleotides read TGTGCCAGCAGCTTAGTTTCCGCGGGAGTTCACGAGCAGTTCTTC.

This clonotype was detected ten times or more. CDR3 DNA sequence: TGTGCCAGCAGCCCCGACGGACAGGCTTATTCACCCCTCCACTTT. Its protein product is CASSPDGQAYSPLHF. The chain uses TRBV11-3 and TRBJ1-6; 7 positions agree with TRBD1. CDR1 SGHNT and CDR2 YENEEA come from the germline V gene. The V gene end was trimmed by 5 bases and the J gene end by 8 bases; junction bases not matched to a gene: 9. The CDR3 length is 15 residues.

This clonotype was seen at least ten times. The chain combines TRBV15 with TRBJ2-3; 8 positions agree with TRBD2. The ends lost 0 bases at V and 2 bases at J; junction bases unmatched: 1. Germline V gives CDR1 LNHNV, CDR2 YYDKDF (reference sequence). The CDR3 has 15 residues. In DNA form, the CDR3 reads TGTGCCACCAGCAGAGAACTAGCGGACACAGATACGCAGTATTTT. Its translation: CATSRELADTDTQYF.

CDR3: CATSRDRPSGETQYF. CDR3 nucleotide sequence: TGTGCCACCAGCAGAGATCGGCCCTCCGGAGAGACCCAGTACTTC. The chain joins TRBV15 to TRBJ2-5; D is ambiguous. This CDR3 region has 15 residues. V lost 0 bases to trimming and J lost 4 bases, with 12 bases between them. Germline CDR1 and CDR2: LNHNV and YYDKDF (reference sequence).

This clonotype has only a few counts. The chain has TRBV5-5 and TRBJ2-7; possible D gene TRBD1, 5 bases. V was clipped by 2 bases and J by 3 bases, with 15 bases between them. Germline V lookup: CDR1 SGHKS, CDR2 YYEKEE (reference sequence). This CDR3 has 15 amino acids. CDR3 DNA: TGTGCCAGCAGCTTAACAAACAGGTTAGACTACGAGCAGTACTTC. Its protein product is CASSLTNRLDYEQYF.